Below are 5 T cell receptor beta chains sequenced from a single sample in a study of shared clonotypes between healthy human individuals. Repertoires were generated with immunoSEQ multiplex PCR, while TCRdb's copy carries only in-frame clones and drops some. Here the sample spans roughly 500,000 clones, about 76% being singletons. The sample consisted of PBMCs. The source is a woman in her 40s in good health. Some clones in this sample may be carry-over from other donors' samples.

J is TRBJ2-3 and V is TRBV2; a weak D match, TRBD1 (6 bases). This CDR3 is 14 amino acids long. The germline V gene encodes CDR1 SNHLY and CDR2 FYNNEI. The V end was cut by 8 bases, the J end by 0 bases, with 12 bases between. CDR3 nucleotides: TGTGCCAGCCCCGGGACACCTAGCACAGATACGCAGTATTTT. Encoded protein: CASPGTPSTDTQYF.

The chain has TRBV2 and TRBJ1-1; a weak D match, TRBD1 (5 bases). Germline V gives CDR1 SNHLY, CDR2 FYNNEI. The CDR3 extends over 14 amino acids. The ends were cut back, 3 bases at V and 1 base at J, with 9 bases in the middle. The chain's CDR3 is CASSDSGTNTEAFF. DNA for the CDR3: TGTGCCAGCAGTGACTCAGGGACGAACACTGAAGCTTTCTTT.

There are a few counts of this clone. The CDR3 DNA sequence: TGTGCCAGCAGTGCCCGATTCCCGGGACTAGCGGCCTACAATGAGCAGTTCTTC. Translating gives CASSARFPGLAAYNEQFF. The chain has TRBV6-4 and TRBJ2-1; TRBD2 matches at 11 bases. V gave up 4 bases and J gave up 2 bases; unmatched junction bases: 10. Germline V gives CDR1 MRHNA, CDR2 SNTAGT. The CDR3 extends over 18 amino acids.

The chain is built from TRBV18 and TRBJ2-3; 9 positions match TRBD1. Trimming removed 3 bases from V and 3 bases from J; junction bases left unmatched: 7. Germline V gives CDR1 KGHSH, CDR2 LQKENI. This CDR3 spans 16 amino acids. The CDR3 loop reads CASSPTQGAQTDTQYF. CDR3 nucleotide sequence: TGTGCCAGCTCACCTACACAGGGGGCGCAGACAGATACGCAGTATTTT.

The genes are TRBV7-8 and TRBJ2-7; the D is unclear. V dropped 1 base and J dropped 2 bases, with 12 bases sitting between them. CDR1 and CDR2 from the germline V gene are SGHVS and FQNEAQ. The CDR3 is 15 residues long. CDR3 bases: TGTGCCAGCAGCTTAGTCGACGCATCTCCCTACGAGCAGTACTTC. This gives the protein CASSLVDASPYEQYF.